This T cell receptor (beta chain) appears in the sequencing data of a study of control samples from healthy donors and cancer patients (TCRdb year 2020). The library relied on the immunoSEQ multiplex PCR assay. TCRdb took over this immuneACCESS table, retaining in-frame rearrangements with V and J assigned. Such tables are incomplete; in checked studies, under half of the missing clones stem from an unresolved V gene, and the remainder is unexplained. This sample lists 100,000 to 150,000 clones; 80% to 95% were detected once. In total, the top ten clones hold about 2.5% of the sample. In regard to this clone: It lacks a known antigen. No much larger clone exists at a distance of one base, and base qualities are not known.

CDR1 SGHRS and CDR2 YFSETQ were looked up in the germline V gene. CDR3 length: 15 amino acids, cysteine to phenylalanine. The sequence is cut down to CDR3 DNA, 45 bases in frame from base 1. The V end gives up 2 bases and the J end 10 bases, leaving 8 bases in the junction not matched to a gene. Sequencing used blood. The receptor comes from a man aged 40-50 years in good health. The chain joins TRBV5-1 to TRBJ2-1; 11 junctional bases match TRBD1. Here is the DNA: TGCGCCAGCAGCTTTGGAGGGACAGGGGGGTCGGAGCAGTTCTTC. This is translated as CASSFGGTGGSEQFF.